Following are 2 T cell receptor beta chains from one sample sequenced in a study of shared clonotypes between healthy human individuals. Data came from immunoSEQ multiplex PCR; TCRdb stores just in-frame clones and leaves some out. The sample lists about 480,000 clones, 75% to 80% seen once, with roughly an eighth in the top ten. Sequencing was carried out using PBMCs. Every receptor here comes from a middle-aged woman in good health. Some clones in this sample may be carry-over from other donors' samples.

The chain links TRBV5-5 to TRBJ2-2; possible D gene TRBD1, 5 bases. The CDR3 extends over 15 amino acids. Deletions cut 1 base from V and 4 bases from J, with 11 bases between. Germline CDR1 is SGHKS and CDR2 is YYEKEE (reference sequence). CDR3 nucleotide sequence: TGTGCCAGCAGCTTGCGTCAGGGCGGCACCGGGGAGCTGTTTTTT. It specifies CASSLRQGGTGELFF. The full variable domain, in which reference TRBV5-5 and TRBJ2-2 provide the parts outside the CDR3, is DAGVTQSPTHLIKTRGQQVTLRCSPISGHKSVSWYQQVLGQGPQFIFQYYEKEERGRGNFPDRFSARQFPNYSSELNVNALLLGDSALYLCASSLRQGGTGELFFGEGSRLTVL.

The chain joins TRBV7-6 to TRBJ2-7; D gene unclear. Trimming shortened V by 2 bases and J by 6 bases, and 8 bases separated the two germline ends. Looked up from germline, CDR1 is SGHVS and CDR2 is FNYEAQ. The CDR3 contains 12 residues. CDR3 amino acids: CASSLRLGEQYF. The CDR3 DNA reads as TGTGCCAGCAGCTTACGTCTCGGCGAGCAGTACTTC.